The clone carrying this T cell receptor beta chain was observed at least ten times. This CDR3 is 15 amino acids long. V shed 1 base, J shed 5 bases, and the junction held 5 bases outside the gene matches. Construction of the TCRbeta library involved unique molecular identifiers. TCRdb redid the calling of the PCR reads with MiXCR, one entry per CDR3 protein. The sample carries a few hundred thousand distinct CDR3 sequences, around 9.6% recorded once. The record originates from a study of T-cell reconstitution after alpha-beta-depleted transplantation in children. The sample consisted of PBMCs from the stem cell graft donor, taken from the stem cell graft. This sequence originates from a human donor who donated a stem cell graft to a child with SCID. The chain uses TRBV12-3 or TRBV12-4 and TRBJ2-7; 10 nucleotides agree with TRBD1. CDR3 sequence reads: CASSLGDRGMNEQYF. CDR3 DNA sequence: TGTGCCAGCAGTTTAGGGGACAGGGGCATGAACGAGCAGTACTTC.